The clone carrying this T cell receptor beta chain was counted a few times. Antigen specificity is unknown. Patients were ruled out by autoimmune disease history or systemic immunosuppression. This sample was included in a study of OX40 agonist ivuxolimab in advanced cancers. Study-level information: The dose-escalation group included hepatocellular carcinoma, melanoma, renal cell carcinoma and head and neck cancer. Points from the study as a whole: The investigators did not determine what antigen specificity the expanded peripheral T cells had.

Sequencing used immunoSEQ multiplex PCR; TCRdb keeps in-frame clones, though not all of them. The sample includes 120,000 or so clones, around 90% of them seen just once. CDR3 length: 15 amino acids. Germline V gives CDR1 ENHRY, CDR2 SYGVKD. Trimming took off 0 bases at V and 1 base at J, with 9 bases between the two ends. The origin of this receptor is an adult with an advanced solid tumor such as melanoma, head and neck, liver or kidney cancer. V and J are TRBV10-3 and TRBJ1-1; no clear D. Sequenced material: CD4+ or CD8+ T cells sorted from blood, taken in a trial of the OX40 agonist ivuxolimab. CDR3 sequence reads: CAISESGPRNTEAFF. CDR3 in DNA: TGTGCCATCAGTGAGTCCGGGCCCAGGAACACTGAAGCTTTCTTT.